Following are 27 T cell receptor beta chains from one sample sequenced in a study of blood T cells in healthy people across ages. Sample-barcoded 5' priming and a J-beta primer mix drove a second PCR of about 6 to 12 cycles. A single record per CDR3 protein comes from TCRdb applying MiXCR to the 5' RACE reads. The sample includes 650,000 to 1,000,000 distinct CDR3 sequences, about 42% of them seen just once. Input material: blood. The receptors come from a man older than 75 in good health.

The CDR3: CASKTHPADTQYF. The DNA of the CDR3 is TGTGCCTCAAAGACTCACCCGGCGGATACGCAGTATTTT. This chain uses TRBV7-9 with TRBJ2-3; D remains ambiguous. V gave up 11 bases and J gave up 6 bases, with 18 bases separating them. This CDR3 comprises 13 residues. In germline, CDR1 is SEHNR, CDR2 FQNEAQ (reference sequence).

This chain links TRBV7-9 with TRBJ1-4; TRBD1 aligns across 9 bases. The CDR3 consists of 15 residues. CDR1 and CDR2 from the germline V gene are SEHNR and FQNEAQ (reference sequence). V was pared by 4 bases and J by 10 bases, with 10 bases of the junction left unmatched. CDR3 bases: TGTGCCAGCAGCTCTGGGGACAGGGCGGTCGGAAAACTGTTTTTT. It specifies CASSSGDRAVGKLFF.

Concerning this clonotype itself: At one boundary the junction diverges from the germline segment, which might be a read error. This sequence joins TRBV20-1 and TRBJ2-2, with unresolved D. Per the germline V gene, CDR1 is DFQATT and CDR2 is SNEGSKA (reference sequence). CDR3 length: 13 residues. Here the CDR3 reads CSVRDWGTGELFF. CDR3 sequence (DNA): TGCAGTGTTAGAGATTGGGGAACCGGGGAGCTGTTTTTT.

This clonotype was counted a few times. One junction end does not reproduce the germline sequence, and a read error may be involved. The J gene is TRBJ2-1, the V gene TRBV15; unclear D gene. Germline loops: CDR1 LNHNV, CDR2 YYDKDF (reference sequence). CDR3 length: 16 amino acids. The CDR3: CATSRETASSCNEQFF. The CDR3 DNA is TGTGCCACCAGCAGGGAGACGGCGAGCTCCTGCAATGAGCAGTTCTTC.

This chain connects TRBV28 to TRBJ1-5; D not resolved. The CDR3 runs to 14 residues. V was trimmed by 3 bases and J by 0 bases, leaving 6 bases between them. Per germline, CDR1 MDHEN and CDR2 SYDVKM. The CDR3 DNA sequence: TGTGCCAGCAGTTTGAGTTATAGCAATCAGCCCCAGCATTTT. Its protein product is CASSLSYSNQPQHF.

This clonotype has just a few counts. CDR3 sequence reads: CASSTDRNNSPLHF. CDR3 nucleotide sequence: TGCGCCAGCAGCACCGACAGGAATAATTCACCCCTCCACTTT. The V gene is TRBV5-1, the J gene TRBJ1-6; a weak D match, TRBD1 (6 bases). V was trimmed by 4 bases and J by 5 bases, leaving 10 bases between them. This CDR3 comprises 14 residues. Germline V lookup: CDR1 SGHRS, CDR2 YFSETQ. The whole variable domain, filled in from reference TRBV5-1 and TRBJ1-6, reads KAGVTQTPRYLIKTRGQQVTLSCSPISGHRSVSWYQQTPGQGLQFLFEYFSETQRNKGNFPGRFSGRQFSNSRSEMNVSTLELGDSALYLCASSTDRNNSPLHFGNGTRLTVT.

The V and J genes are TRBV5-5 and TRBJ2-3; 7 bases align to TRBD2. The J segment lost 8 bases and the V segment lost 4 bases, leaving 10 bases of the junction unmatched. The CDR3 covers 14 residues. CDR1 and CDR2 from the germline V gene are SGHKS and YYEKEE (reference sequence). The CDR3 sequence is CASSVWGGVGTQYF. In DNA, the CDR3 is TGTGCCAGCAGCGTGTGGGGGGGAGTTGGTACGCAGTATTTT.

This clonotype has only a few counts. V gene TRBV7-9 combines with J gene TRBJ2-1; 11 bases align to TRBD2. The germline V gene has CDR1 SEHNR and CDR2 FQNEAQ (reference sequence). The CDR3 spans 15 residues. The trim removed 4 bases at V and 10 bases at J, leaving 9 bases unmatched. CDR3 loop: CASSSMGLAGGEQFF. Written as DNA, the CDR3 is TGTGCCAGCAGCTCGATGGGGCTAGCGGGAGGCGAGCAGTTCTTC.

CDR3 amino acids: CSVGGPTSGGETQYF. The CDR3 DNA reads TGCAGCGTTGGAGGACCGACTAGCGGGGGAGAGACCCAGTACTTC. The rearrangement joins TRBV29-1 to TRBJ2-7; 12 bases line up with TRBD2. With the DNA end fitting TRBJ2-5 better, the J assignment may be wrong. The CDR3 sequence is 15 residues long. The germline V gene encodes CDR1 SQVTM and CDR2 ANQGSEA.

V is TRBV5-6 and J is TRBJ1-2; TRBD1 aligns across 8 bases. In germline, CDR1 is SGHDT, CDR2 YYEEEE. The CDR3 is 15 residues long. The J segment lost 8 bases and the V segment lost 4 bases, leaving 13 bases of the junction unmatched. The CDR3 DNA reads TGTGCCAGCAGCGCTTATCCGGCCAGGGGGCAAGGCTACACCTTC. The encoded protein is CASSAYPARGQGYTF. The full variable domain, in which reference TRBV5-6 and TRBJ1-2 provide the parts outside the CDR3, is DAGVTQSPTHLIKTRGQQVTLRCSPKSGHDTVSWYQQALGQGPQFIFQYYEEEERQRGNFPDRFSGHQFPNYSSELNVNALLLGDSALYLCASSAYPARGQGYTFGSGTRLTVV.

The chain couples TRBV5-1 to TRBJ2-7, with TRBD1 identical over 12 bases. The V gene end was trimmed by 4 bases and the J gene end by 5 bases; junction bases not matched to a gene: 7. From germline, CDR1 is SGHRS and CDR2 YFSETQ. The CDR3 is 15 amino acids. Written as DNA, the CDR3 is TGCGCCAGCAGCAGTTCTGGGACAGGGGGCGACGAGCAGTACTTC. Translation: CASSSSGTGGDEQYF.

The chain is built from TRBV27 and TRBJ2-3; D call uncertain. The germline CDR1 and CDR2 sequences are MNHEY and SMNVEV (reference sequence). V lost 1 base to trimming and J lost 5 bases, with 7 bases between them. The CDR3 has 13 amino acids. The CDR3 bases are TGTGCCAGCAGTTTATTAAGGAGAGATACGCAGTATTTT. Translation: CASSLLRRDTQYF.

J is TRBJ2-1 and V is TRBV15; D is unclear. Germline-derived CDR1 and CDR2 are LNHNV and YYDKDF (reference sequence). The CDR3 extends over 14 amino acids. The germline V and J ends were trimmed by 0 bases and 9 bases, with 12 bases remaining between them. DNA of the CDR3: TGTGCCACCAGCAGAGATCGCGCCGTAGGTGAGCAGTTCTTC. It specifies CATSRDRAVGEQFF.

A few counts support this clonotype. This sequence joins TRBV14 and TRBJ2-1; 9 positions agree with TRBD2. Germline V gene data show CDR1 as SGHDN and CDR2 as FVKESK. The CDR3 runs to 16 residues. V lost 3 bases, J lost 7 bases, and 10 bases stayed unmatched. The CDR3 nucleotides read TGTGCCAGCAGCCATTACCACGGGACTAGCACTAATGAGCAGTTCTTC. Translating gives CASSHYHGTSTNEQFF.

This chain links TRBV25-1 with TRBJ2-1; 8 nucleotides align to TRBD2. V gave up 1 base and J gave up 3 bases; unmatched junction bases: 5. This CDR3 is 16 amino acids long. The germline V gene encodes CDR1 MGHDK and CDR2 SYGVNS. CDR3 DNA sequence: TGTGCCAGCAGTGAATTTTCAGCGGGAGTCTACAATGAGCAGTTCTTC. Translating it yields CASSEFSAGVYNEQFF. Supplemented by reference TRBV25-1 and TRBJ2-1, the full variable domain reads EADIYQTPRYLVIGTGKKITLECSQTMGHDKMYWYQQDPGMELHLIHYSYGVNSTEKGDLSSESTVSRIRTEHFPLTLESARPSHTSQYLCASSEFSAGVYNEQFFGPGTRLTVL.

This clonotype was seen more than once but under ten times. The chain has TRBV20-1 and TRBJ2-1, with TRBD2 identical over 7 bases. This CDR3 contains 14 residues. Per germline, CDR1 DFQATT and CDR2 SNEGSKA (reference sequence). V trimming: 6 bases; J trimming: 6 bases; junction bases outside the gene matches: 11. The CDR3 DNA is TGCAGTGCCAATCCAGGGAGGGCCCCCAATGAGCAGTTCTTC. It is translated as CSANPGRAPNEQFF.

The CDR3 reads CASSYLRTLRGEAQYF. The CDR3 nucleotides are TGTGCCAGCAGTTACCTCCGGACCCTCAGGGGCGAGGCCCAGTACTTC. The J gene is TRBJ2-5, the V gene TRBV6-5; maybe TRBD1 (6 bases). Germline V gene data show CDR1 as MNHEY and CDR2 as SVGAGI. CDR3 length: 16 residues. The V gene lost 2 bases and the J gene lost 9 bases, with 22 bases spanning the gap.

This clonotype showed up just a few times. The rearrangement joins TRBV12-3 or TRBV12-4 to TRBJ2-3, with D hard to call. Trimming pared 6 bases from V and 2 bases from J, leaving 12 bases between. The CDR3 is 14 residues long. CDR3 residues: CASSPASYTDTQYF. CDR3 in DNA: TGTGCCAGCAGCCCGGCAAGCTACACAGATACGCAGTATTTT.

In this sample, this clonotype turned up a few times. CDR3 amino acids: CASNQGTGAGYTF. In DNA, the CDR3 is TGTGCCAGCAACCAAGGGACAGGGGCTGGCTACACCTTC. The V and J genes are TRBV7-9 and TRBJ1-2; 10 nucleotides align to TRBD1. The CDR3 contains 13 residues. Trimming at V came to 7 bases and at J to 7 bases, leaving 6 bases not matched to a gene. Germline-derived CDR1 and CDR2 are SEHNR and FQNEAQ (reference sequence).

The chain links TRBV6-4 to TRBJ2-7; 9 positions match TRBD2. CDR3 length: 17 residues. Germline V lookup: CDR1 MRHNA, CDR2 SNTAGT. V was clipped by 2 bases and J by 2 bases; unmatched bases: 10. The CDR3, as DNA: TGTGCCAGCAGTGACCCCAATTCTGCGGGAGGGCCCTACGAGCAGTACTTC. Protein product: CASSDPNSAGGPYEQYF.

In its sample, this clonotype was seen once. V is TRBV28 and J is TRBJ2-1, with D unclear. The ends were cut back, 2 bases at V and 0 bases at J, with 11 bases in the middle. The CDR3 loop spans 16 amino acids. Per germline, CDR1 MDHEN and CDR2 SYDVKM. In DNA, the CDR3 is TGTGCCAGCAGTTTACCCAGGTTAGACTCCTACAATGAGCAGTTCTTC. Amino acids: CASSLPRLDSYNEQFF.

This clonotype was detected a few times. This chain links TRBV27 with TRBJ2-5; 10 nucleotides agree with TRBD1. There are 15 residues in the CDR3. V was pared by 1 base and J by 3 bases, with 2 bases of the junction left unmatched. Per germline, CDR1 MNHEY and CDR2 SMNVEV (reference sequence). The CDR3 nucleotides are TGTGCCAGCAGTTTATTGGGACAGGGGAAAGAGACCCAGTACTTC. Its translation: CASSLLGQGKETQYF.

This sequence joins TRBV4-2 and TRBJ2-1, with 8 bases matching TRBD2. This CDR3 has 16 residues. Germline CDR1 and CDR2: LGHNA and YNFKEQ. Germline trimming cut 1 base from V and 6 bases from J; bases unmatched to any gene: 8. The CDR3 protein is CASSQAGLAGRNEQFF. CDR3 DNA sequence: TGTGCCAGCAGCCAAGCTGGGCTAGCGGGCCGCAATGAGCAGTTCTTC.

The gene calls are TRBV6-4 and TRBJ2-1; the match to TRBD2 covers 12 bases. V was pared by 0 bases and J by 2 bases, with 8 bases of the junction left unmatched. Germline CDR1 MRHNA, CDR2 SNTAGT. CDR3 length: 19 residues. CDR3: CASSDSGLAGGRPYNEQFF. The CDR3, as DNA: TGTGCCAGCAGTGACTCAGGGCTAGCGGGAGGGAGGCCCTACAATGAGCAGTTCTTC.

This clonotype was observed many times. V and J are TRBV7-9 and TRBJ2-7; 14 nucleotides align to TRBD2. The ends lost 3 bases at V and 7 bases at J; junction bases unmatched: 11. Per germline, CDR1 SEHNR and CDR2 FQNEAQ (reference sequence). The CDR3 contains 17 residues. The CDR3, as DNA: TGTGCCAGCAGCTTCCGGACTAGCGGGAGGTCGAACTATGAGCAGTACTTC. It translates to CASSFRTSGRSNYEQYF.

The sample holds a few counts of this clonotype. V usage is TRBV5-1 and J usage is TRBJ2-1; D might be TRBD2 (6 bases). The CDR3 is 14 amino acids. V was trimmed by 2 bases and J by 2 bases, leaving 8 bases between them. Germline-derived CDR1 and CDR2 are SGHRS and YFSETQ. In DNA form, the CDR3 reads TGCGCCAGCAGCTTTAGGAGGGCCTACAATGAGCAGTTCTTC. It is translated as CASSFRRAYNEQFF.

The CDR3: CASSLALKGQTYEQYF. The CDR3 nucleotides are TGTGCCAGCAGCTTAGCGCTTAAGGGACAGACCTACGAGCAGTACTTC. This sequence joins TRBV7-2 and TRBJ2-7; 7 bases agree with TRBD1. V gave up 0 bases and J gave up 2 bases; unmatched junction bases: 7. In germline, CDR1 is SGHTA, CDR2 FQGNSA. The CDR3 spans 16 residues.